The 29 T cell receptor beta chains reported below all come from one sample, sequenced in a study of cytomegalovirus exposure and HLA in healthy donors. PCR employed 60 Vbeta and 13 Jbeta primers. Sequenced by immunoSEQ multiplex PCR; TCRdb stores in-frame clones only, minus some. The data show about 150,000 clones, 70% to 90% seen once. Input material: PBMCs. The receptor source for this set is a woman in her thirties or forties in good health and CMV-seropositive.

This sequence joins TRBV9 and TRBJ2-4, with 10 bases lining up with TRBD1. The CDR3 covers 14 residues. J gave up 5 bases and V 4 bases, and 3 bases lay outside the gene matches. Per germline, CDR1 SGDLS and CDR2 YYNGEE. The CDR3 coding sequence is TGTGCCAGCAGCCCGGGGACAGGGGAAAACATTCAGTACTTC. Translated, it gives CASSPGTGENIQYF.

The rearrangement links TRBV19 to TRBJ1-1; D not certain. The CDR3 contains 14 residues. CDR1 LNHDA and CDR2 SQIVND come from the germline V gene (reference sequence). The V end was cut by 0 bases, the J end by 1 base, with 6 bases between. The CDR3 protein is CASSIEGRNTEAFF. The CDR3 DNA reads TGTGCCAGTAGTATAGAAGGGAGGAACACTGAAGCTTTCTTT.

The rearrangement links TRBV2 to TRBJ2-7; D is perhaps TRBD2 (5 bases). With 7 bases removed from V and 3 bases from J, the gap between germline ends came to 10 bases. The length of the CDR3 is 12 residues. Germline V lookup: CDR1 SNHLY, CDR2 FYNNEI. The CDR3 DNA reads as TGTGCCAGCATTTCCGGGGACTACGAGCAGTACTTC. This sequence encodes CASISGDYEQYF. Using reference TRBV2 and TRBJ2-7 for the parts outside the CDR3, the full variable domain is EPEVTQTPSHQVTQMGQEVILRCVPISNHLYFYWYRQILGQKVEFLVSFYNNEISEKSEIFDDQFSVERPDGSNFTLKIRSTKLEDSAMYFCASISGDYEQYFGPGTRLTVT.

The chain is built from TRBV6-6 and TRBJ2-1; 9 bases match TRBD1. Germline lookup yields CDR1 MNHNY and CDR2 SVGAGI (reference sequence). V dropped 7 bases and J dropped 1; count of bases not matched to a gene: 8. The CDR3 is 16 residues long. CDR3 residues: CASTHGQGWSYNEQFF. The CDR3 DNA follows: TGTGCCAGCACCCACGGACAGGGGTGGTCCTACAATGAGCAGTTCTTC.

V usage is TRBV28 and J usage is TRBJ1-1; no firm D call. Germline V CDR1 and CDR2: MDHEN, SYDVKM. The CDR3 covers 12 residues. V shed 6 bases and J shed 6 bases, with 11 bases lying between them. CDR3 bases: TGTGCCAGCAGCCCATCCCTACCTGAAGCTTTCTTT. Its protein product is CASSPSLPEAFF.

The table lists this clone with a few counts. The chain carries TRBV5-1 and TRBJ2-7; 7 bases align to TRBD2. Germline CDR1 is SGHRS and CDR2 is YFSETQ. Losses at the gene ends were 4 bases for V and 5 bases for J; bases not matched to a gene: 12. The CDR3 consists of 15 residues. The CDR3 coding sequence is TGCGCCAGCAGCCCCAGACTAGCCGAGACCCACGAGCAGTACTTC. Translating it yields CASSPRLAETHEQYF.

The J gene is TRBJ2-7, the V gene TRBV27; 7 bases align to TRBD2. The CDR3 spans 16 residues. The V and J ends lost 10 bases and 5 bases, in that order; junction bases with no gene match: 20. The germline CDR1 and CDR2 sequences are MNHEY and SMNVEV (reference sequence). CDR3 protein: CATFPGPGTNLDEQYF. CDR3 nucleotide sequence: TGTGCCACCTTTCCGGGTCCCGGGACTAATCTCGACGAGCAGTACTTC.

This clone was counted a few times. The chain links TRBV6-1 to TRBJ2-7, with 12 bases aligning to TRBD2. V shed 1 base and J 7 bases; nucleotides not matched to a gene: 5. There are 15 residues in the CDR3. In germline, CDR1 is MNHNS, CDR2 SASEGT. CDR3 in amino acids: CASSEDLAGGREQYF. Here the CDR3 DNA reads TGTGCCAGCAGTGAAGATCTAGCGGGAGGGCGGGAGCAGTACTTC.

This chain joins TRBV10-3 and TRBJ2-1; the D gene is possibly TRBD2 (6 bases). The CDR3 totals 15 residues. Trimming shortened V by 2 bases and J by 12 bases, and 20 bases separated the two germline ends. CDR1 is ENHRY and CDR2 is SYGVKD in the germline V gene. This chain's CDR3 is CAISEHGSRMERQFF. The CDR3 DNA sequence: TGTGCCATCAGTGAGCACGGGAGTCGAATGGAGCGGCAGTTCTTC.

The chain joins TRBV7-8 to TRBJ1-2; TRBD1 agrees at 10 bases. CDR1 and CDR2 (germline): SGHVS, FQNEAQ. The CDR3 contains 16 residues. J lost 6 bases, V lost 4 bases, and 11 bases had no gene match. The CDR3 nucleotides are TGTGCCAGCAGCTCGAATCCGGGACAGGGGAGACATGGCTACACCTTC. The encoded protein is CASSSNPGQGRHGYTF. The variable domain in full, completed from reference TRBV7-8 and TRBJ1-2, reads GAGVSQSPRYKVAKRGQDVALRCDPISGHVSLFWYQQALGQGPEFLTYFQNEAQLDKSGLPSDRFFAERPEGSVSTLKIQRTQQEDSAVYLCASSSNPGQGRHGYTFGSGTRLTVV.

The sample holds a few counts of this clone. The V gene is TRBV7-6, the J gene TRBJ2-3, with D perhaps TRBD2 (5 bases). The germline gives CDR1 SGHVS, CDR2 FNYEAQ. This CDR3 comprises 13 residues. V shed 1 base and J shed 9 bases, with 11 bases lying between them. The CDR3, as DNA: TGTGCCAGCAGCTTAGTGGAGGAAGGAACGCAGTATTTT. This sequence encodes CASSLVEEGTQYF. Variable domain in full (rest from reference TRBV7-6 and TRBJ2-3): GAGVSQSPRYKVTKRGQDVALRCDPISGHVSLYWYRQALGQGPEFLTYFNYEAQQDKSGLPNDRFSAERPEGSISTLTIQRTEQRDSAMYRCASSLVEEGTQYFGPGTRLTVL.

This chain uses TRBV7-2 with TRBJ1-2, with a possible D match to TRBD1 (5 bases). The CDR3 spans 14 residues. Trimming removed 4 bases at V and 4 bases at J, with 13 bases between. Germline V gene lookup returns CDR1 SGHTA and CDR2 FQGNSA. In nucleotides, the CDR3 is TGTGCCAGCAGCTCCCCTAGGGGTGGCTATGGCTACACCTTC. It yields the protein CASSSPRGGYGYTF.

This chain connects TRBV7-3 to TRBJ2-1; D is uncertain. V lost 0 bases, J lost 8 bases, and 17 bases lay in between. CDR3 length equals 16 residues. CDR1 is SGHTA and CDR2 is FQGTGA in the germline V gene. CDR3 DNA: TGTGCCAGCAGCTTAACCGGCCTCGCTAGTAGAGATGAGCAGTTCTTC. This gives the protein CASSLTGLASRDEQFF.

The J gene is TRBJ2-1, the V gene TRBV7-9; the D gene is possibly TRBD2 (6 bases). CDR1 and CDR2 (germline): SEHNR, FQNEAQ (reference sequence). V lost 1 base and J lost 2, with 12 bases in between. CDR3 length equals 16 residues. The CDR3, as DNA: TGTGCCAGCAGCTTAGTGGTGACTAGTACCTACAATGAGCAGTTCTTC. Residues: CASSLVVTSTYNEQFF.

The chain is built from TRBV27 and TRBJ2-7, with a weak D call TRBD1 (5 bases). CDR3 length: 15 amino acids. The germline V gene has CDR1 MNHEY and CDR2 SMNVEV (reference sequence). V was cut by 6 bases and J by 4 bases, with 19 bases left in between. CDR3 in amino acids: CASSIRVPPNYEQYF. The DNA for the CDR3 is TGTGCCAGCAGCATCAGGGTTCCACCCAATTACGAGCAGTACTTC.

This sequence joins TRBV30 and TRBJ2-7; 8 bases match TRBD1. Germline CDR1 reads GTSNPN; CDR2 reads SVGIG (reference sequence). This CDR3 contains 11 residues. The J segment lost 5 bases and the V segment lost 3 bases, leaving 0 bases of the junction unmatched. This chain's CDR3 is CAWRDRDEQYF. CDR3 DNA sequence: TGTGCCTGGAGGGACAGGGACGAGCAGTACTTC. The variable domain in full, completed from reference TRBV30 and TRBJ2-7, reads SQTIHQWPATLVQPVGSPLSLECTVEGTSNPNLYWYRQAAGRGLQLLFYSVGIGQISSEVPQNLSASRPQDRQFILSSKKLLLSDSGFYLCAWRDRDEQYFGPGTRLTVT.

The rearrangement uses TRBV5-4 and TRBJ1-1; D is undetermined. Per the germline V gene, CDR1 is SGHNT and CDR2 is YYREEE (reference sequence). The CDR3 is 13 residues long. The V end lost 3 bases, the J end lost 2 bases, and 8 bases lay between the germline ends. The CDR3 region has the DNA TGTGCCAGCAGCTCCCAGGTTAACACTGAAGCTTTCTTT. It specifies CASSSQVNTEAFF.

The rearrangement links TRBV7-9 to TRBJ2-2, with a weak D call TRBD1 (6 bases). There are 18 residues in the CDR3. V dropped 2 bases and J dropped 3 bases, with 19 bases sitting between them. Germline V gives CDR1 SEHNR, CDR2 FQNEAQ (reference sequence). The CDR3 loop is CASSLSRRGGTYTGELFF. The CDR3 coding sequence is TGTGCCAGCAGCTTAAGCCGCAGAGGGGGTACCTACACCGGGGAGCTGTTTTTT.

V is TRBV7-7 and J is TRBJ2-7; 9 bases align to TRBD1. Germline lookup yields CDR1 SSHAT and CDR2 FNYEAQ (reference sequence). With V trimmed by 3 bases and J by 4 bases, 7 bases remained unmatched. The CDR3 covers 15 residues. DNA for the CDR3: TGTGCCAGCAGCTTGGGACAGGGAGACTTTTACGAGCAGTACTTC. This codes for CASSLGQGDFYEQYF.

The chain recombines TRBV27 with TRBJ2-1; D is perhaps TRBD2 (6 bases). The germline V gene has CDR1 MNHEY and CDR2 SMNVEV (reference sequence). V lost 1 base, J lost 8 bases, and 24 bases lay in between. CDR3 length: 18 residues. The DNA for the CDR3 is TGTGCCAGCAGTTTATACCCCCCGGGGGACTCACTTTATCATGAGCAGTTCTTC. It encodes CASSLYPPGDSLYHEQFF.

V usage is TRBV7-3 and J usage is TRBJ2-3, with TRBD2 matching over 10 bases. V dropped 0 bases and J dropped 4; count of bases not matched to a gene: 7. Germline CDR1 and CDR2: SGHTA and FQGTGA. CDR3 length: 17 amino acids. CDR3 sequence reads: CASSLTGSSGSSDTQYF. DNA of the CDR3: TGTGCCAGCAGCTTAACAGGGTCTAGCGGGAGCTCAGATACGCAGTATTTT.

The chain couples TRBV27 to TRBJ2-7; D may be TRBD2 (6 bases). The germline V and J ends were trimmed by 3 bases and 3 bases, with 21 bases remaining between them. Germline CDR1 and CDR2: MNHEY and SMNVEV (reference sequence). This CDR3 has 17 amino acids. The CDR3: CASSFSRRAGSLYEQYF. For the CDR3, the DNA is TGTGCCAGCAGTTTTTCCCGACGGGCGGGAAGTCTCTACGAGCAGTACTTC.

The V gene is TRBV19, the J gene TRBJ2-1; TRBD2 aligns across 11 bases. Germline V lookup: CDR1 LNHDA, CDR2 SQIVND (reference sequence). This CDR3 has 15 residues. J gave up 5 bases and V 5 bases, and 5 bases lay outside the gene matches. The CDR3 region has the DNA TGTGCCAGTAGTCCTCTAGCGGGAGGTAACAATGAGCAGTTCTTC. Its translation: CASSPLAGGNNEQFF.

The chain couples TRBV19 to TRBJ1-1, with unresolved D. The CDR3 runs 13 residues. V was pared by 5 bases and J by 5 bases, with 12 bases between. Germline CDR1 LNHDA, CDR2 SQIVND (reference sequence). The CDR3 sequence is CASSADRGTEAFF. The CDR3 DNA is TGTGCCAGTAGTGCGGACCGGGGAACTGAAGCTTTCTTT.

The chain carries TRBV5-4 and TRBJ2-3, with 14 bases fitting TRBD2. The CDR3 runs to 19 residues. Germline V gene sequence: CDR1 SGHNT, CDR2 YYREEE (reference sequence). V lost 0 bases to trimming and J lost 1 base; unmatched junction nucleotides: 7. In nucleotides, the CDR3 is TGTGCCAGCAGCTTGGGGCGACTAGCGGGAGGGCCTGGCACAGATACGCAGTATTTT. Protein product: CASSLGRLAGGPGTDTQYF.

CDR3 nucleotides: TGTGCCAGCAGTTTTGGTAGAGGACTTAATGAAAAACTGTTTTTT. Protein product: CASSFGRGLNEKLFF. V gene TRBV27 combines with J gene TRBJ1-4; D gene uncertain. Looked up from germline, CDR1 is MNHEY and CDR2 is SMNVEV (reference sequence). V lost 3 bases to trimming and J lost 4 bases, with 12 bases between them. CDR3 length: 15 amino acids.

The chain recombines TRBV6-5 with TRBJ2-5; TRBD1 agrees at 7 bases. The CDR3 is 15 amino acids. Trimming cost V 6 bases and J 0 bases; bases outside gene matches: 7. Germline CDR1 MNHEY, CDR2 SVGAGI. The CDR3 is CASSSDRVHQETQYF. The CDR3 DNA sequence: TGTGCCAGCAGCTCCGACAGGGTACACCAAGAGACCCAGTACTTC.

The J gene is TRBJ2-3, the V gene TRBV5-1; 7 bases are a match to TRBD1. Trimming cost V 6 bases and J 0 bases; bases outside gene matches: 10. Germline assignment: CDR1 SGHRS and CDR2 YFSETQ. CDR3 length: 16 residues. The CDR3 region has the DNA TGCGCCAGCACCCCTAGAACAGGGGTAAGCACAGATACGCAGTATTTT. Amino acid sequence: CASTPRTGVSTDTQYF.

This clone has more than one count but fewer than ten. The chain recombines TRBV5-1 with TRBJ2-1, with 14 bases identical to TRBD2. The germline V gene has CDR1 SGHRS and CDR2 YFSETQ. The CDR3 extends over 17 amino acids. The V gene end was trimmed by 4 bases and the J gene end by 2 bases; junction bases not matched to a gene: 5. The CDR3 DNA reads TGCGCCAGCAGCCCTGGGACTAGCGGGAGACCCTACAATGAGCAGTTCTTC. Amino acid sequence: CASSPGTSGRPYNEQFF.